This TCR beta chain stems from a study of T cell responses to AZD1222 COVID-19 vaccine. For this clone: Its antigen is currently unknown.

Here immunoSEQ multiplex PCR was the method, and the copy in TCRdb shows in-frame clones only, minus some. This sample has 150,000 to 200,000 clones, with 94% found just once. Study results and caveats: Repertoire sampling occurred only after the peak T cell response.

This sample comprised peripheral blood, obtained on day 0 of AZD1222 vaccination. This TCR was recovered from an adult in good health.

CDR3 protein: CASSAELAIRSYEQYF. The CDR3 nucleotides are TGTGCCAGTAGTGCAGAACTAGCGATAAGGTCCTACGAGCAGTACTTC. The gene calls are TRBV19 and TRBJ2-7, with TRBD2 matching over 7 bases. The germline CDR1 and CDR2 sequences are LNHDA and SQIVND (reference sequence). This CDR3 has 16 amino acids. Trimming cost V 5 bases and J 1 base; bases outside gene matches: 11.